A single sample is the source of the 22 T cell receptor beta chains below, sequenced in a study of blood T cell repertoires in COVID-19. Sequenced by immunoSEQ multiplex PCR; TCRdb stores in-frame clones only, minus some. The sample yields 120,000 to 150,000 clones, 65% to 85% seen once. The sample comprised PBMCs or T cells enriched from blood (not recorded which). The receptor source for this set is a woman in her forties or fifties who had been exposed to COVID-19.

This clone was detected once. The chain recombines TRBV9 with TRBJ2-1; 9 nucleotides match TRBD2. Germline CDR1 SGDLS, CDR2 YYNGEE. This CDR3 has 16 amino acids. V shed 1 base, J shed 7 bases, and the junction held 9 bases outside the gene matches. CDR3 amino acids: CASSVPGAGGLNEQFF. The CDR3 DNA is TGTGCCAGCAGCGTACCGGGAGCGGGAGGCTTGAATGAGCAGTTCTTC.

This clone was observed a single time. CDR3 in DNA: TGCGCCAGCAGTGGGACAGGGAACTATGGCTACACCTTC. This sequence encodes CASSGTGNYGYTF. This chain uses TRBV10-1 with TRBJ1-2, with TRBD1 matching over 8 bases. The CDR3 totals 13 residues. With V trimmed by 4 bases and J by 2 bases, 0 bases remained unmatched. The germline gives CDR1 WNHNN, CDR2 SYGVQD (reference sequence).

This chain uses TRBV5-5 with TRBJ2-5; 11 bases are shared with TRBD2. The CDR3 has 17 amino acids. Unmatched junction bases numbered 4, after V lost 0 bases and J lost 0 bases. Germline V gene sequence: CDR1 SGHKS, CDR2 YYEKEE (reference sequence). CDR3 nucleotide sequence: TGTGCCAGCAGCTTGGTGGCTAGCGGGGGGTACCAAGAGACCCAGTACTTC. Its protein is CASSLVASGGYQETQYF.

V is TRBV6-1 and J is TRBJ2-7, with D possibly TRBD2 on 5 matching bases. This CDR3 has 14 residues. Looked up from germline, CDR1 is MNHNS and CDR2 is SASEGT. V lost 1 base and J 0 bases, leaving 7 bases between the germline ends. In DNA, the CDR3 is TGTGCCAGCAGTGAAGGAGGGTTCTCCTACGAGCAGTACTTC. Translating it yields CASSEGGFSYEQYF.

The chain joins TRBV3-1 (or the pseudogene TRBV3-2) to TRBJ2-3, with a weak D call TRBD2 (5 bases). Germline-derived CDR1 and CDR2 are LGHDT and YNNKEL (reference sequence). CDR3 size: 16 residues. Trimming removed 2 bases at V and 0 bases at J, with 12 bases between. The CDR3 sequence is CASSQSSGISTDTQYF. CDR3 nucleotides: TGTGCCAGCAGCCAATCATCCGGGATTAGCACAGATACGCAGTATTTT.

The rearrangement joins TRBV19 to TRBJ2-4, with a tentative D call TRBD1 (5 bases). In germline, CDR1 is LNHDA, CDR2 SQIVND (reference sequence). Trimming left V 7 bases short and J 5 bases short, with 15 bases between. The CDR3 is 14 residues long. CDR3 amino acids: CASTHWGSQNIQYF. The CDR3 DNA reads as TGTGCCAGTACCCATTGGGGCAGCCAAAACATTCAGTACTTC.

The chain combines TRBV6-2 or TRBV6-3 with TRBJ1-2; D perhaps matches TRBD1 (5 bases). V was clipped by 0 bases and J by 0 bases, with 8 bases between them. Germline CDR1 reads MNHEY; CDR2 reads SVGEGT. CDR3 length equals 15 residues. The DNA for the CDR3 is TGTGCCAGCAGTTACTCAGCAGGGTCTAACTATGGCTACACCTTC. This gives the protein CASSYSAGSNYGYTF.

This clone came up a few times. The rearrangement uses TRBV3-1 (or the pseudogene TRBV3-2) and TRBJ2-7; 11 positions match TRBD2. The CDR3 runs to 17 residues. The V gene's germline CDR1 is LGHDT and CDR2 YNNKEL (reference sequence). V was pared by 2 bases and J by 6 bases, with 12 bases of the junction left unmatched. Here the CDR3 reads CASSQLAGGDRNVEQYF. The CDR3 bases are TGTGCCAGCAGCCAACTAGCGGGAGGTGATCGGAATGTCGAGCAGTACTTC.

This clone has a single count. The chain combines TRBV7-6 with TRBJ1-4; 9 bases are shared with TRBD1. The CDR3 loop spans 15 amino acids. With V trimmed by 3 bases and J by 7 bases, 6 bases remained unmatched. The germline gives CDR1 SGHVS, CDR2 FNYEAQ. The CDR3 sequence: CASSFTGTGTEKLFF. The CDR3 nucleotides are TGTGCCAGCAGCTTTACCGGGACAGGGACTGAAAAACTGTTTTTT.

This rearrangement joins TRBV7-2 to TRBJ1-5; TRBD1 matches at 9 bases. Germline V gives CDR1 SGHTA, CDR2 FQGNSA. With V trimmed by 5 bases and J by 15 bases, 11 bases remained unmatched. The CDR3 spans 13 residues. CDR3 in DNA: TGTGCCAGCAGCAACACCGCCGGGACAGGGTGGCATTTT. It encodes CASSNTAGTGWHF. Looking up the rest from reference TRBV7-2 and TRBJ1-5 gives the full variable domain: GAGVSQSPSNKVTEKGKDVELRCDPISGHTALYWYRQSLGQGLEFLIYFQGNSAPDKSGLPSDRFSAERTGGSVSTLTIQRTQQEDSAVYLCASSNTAGTGWHFGDGTRLSIL.

The rearrangement uses TRBV2 and TRBJ1-5; 10 positions match TRBD1. The CDR3 length is 16 residues. The germline gives CDR1 SNHLY, CDR2 FYNNEI. V shed 7 bases and J 3 bases; nucleotides not matched to a gene: 9. CDR3 sequence reads: CASTTGGTGVNQPQHF. In nucleotides, the CDR3 is TGTGCCAGCACTACCGGAGGGACAGGGGTCAATCAGCCCCAGCATTTT. The full variable domain, completed using reference TRBV2 and TRBJ1-5, is EPEVTQTPSHQVTQMGQEVILRCVPISNHLYFYWYRQILGQKVEFLVSFYNNEISEKSEIFDDQFSVERPDGSNFTLKIRSTKLEDSAMYFCASTTGGTGVNQPQHFGDGTRLSIL.

The chain employs TRBV6-4 and TRBJ2-3, with 8 bases lining up with TRBD2. Germline V CDR1 and CDR2: MRHNA, SNTAGT. The V and J ends lost 3 bases and 4 bases, in that order; junction bases with no gene match: 6. The CDR3 has 15 residues. The CDR3 DNA is TGTGCCAGCAGTGAGGAAGCGGGGGCCTCAGATACGCAGTATTTT. Residues: CASSEEAGASDTQYF.

This sequence joins TRBV7-2 and TRBJ2-5; the D is unclear. The V end was cut by 1 base, the J end by 5 bases, with 11 bases between. The CDR3 contains 14 residues. The germline V gene has CDR1 SGHTA and CDR2 FQGNSA. The CDR3 sequence: CASSLVGGWETQYF. CDR3 coding DNA: TGTGCCAGCAGCTTAGTCGGTGGTTGGGAGACCCAGTACTTC.

V and J are TRBV6-5 and TRBJ2-5; TRBD1 matches at 8 bases. The CDR3 extends over 14 amino acids. Germline V gives CDR1 MNHEY, CDR2 SVGAGI. The junction had 9 bases not matched to a gene; V was cut back by 7 bases and J by 5 bases. The CDR3 sequence is CASTLRRGRETQYF. Written as DNA, the CDR3 is TGTGCCAGCACCCTACGCAGGGGGCGGGAGACCCAGTACTTC.

This clone has a handful of counts. The chain recombines TRBV5-1 with TRBJ1-1; 9 bases line up with TRBD1. The CDR3 is 18 residues long. V lost 6 bases and J lost 1; bases outside the gene matches: 16. Germline values: CDR1 SGHRS, CDR2 YFSETQ. Here the CDR3 reads CASTWSTGGVSANTEAFF. The CDR3 DNA reads TGCGCCAGCACATGGTCGACAGGGGGTGTTTCGGCGAACACTGAAGCTTTCTTT.

V is TRBV4-3 and J is TRBJ2-7; 7 bases are shared with TRBD2. The CDR3 is 17 residues long. Germline trimming cut 0 bases from V and 6 bases from J; bases unmatched to any gene: 14. CDR1 is LGHNA, CDR2 YSLEER, per germline. In DNA form, the CDR3 reads TGCGCCAGCAGCCAAGATAGTTCGGGAGGAAGGGTAGGCGAGCAGTACTTC. It specifies CASSQDSSGGRVGEQYF.

The J gene is TRBJ2-7, the V gene TRBV27, with a tentative D call TRBD1 (7 bases). V gave up 1 base and J gave up 5 bases, with 9 bases separating them. This CDR3 region has 13 residues. Germline CDR1 reads MNHEY; CDR2 reads SMNVEV (reference sequence). The CDR3: CASSLFRGDEQYF. The CDR3, as DNA: TGTGCCAGCAGTTTATTCAGGGGGGACGAGCAGTACTTC.

V usage is TRBV2 and J usage is TRBJ1-6, with a tentative D call TRBD1 (6 bases). Per the germline V gene, CDR1 is SNHLY and CDR2 is FYNNEI. The CDR3 loop spans 14 amino acids. V lost 6 bases and J lost 7, with 13 bases in between. CDR3 region: CASRKNRENSPLHF. The CDR3 nucleotides are TGTGCCAGCAGGAAAAACAGGGAAAATTCACCCCTCCACTTT.

This chain uses TRBV7-2 with TRBJ1-4; 7 bases align to TRBD1. CDR1 is SGHTA, CDR2 FQGNSA, per germline. Trimming removed 5 bases from V and 8 bases from J; junction bases left unmatched: 8. CDR3 length: 14 residues. CDR3 residues: CASSLNRGGEKLFF. The CDR3 DNA sequence: TGTGCCAGCAGCCTGAACAGGGGTGGGGAAAAACTGTTTTTT.

The rearrangement uses TRBV6-5 and TRBJ1-1; TRBD1 matches 8 bases. J gave up 7 bases and V 0 bases, and 7 bases lay outside the gene matches. The germline V gene encodes CDR1 MNHEY and CDR2 SVGAGI. The CDR3 is 15 amino acids. The CDR3 DNA reads as TGTGCCAGCAGTTACTCCAGGGGGCAGGCGAGTGAAGCTTTCTTT. Residues: CASSYSRGQASEAFF.

J is TRBJ1-2 and V is TRBV19, with a tentative D call TRBD1 (5 bases). V was trimmed by 4 bases and J by 0 bases, leaving 12 bases between them. The CDR3 covers 15 residues. Per germline, CDR1 LNHDA and CDR2 SQIVND (reference sequence). The CDR3, as DNA: TGTGCCAGTAGTAACCGACGGGGGGCTAACTATGGCTACACCTTC. As protein: CASSNRRGANYGYTF.

This clone was observed once. V usage is TRBV13 and J usage is TRBJ2-7, with D perhaps TRBD1 (5 bases). CDR3 length: 14 amino acids. V was cut by 5 bases and J by 3 bases, with 14 bases left in between. Germline values: CDR1 PRHDT, CDR2 FYEKMQ (reference sequence). Here the CDR3 reads CASSPPGQGYEQYF. DNA for the CDR3: TGTGCCAGCAGCCCACCTGGACAAGGCTACGAGCAGTACTTC.